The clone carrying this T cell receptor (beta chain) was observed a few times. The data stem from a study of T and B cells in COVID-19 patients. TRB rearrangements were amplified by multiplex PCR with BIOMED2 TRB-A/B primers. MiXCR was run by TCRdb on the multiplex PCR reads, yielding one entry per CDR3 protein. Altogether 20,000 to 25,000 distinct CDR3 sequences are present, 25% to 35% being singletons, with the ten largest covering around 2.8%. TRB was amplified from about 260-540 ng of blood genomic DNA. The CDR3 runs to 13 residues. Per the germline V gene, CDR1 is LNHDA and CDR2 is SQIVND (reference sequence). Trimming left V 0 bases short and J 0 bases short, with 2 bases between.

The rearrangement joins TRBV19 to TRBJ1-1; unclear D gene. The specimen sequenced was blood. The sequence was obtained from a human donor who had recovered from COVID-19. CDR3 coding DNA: TGTGCCAGTAGTATAGAGCTGAACACTGAAGCTTTCTTT. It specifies CASSIELNTEAFF.